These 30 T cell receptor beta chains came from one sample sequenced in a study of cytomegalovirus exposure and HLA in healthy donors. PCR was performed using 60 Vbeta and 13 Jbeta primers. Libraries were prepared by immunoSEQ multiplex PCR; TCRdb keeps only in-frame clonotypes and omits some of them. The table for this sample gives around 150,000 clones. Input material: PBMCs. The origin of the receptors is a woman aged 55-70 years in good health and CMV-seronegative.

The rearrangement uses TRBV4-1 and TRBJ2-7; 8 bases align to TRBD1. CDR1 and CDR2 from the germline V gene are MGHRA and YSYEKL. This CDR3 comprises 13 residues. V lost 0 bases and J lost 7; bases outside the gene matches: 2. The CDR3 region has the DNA TGCGCCAGCAGCCAAGAGGACAGGGAGGAGCAGTACTTC. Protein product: CASSQEDREEQYF.

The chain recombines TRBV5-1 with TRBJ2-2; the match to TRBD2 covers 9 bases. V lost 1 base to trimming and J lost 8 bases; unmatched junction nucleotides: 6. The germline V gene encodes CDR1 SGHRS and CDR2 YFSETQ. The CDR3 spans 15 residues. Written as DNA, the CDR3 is TGCGCCAGCAGCTTGATAATGACTAGCGGAGGGGAGCTGTTTTTT. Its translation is CASSLIMTSGGELFF.

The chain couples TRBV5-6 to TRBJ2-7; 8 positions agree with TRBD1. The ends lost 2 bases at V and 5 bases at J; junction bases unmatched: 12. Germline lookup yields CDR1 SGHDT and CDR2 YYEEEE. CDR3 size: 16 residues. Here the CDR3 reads CASSFMFGQGVHEQYF. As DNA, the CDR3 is TGTGCCAGCAGCTTTATGTTCGGACAGGGTGTCCACGAGCAGTACTTC.

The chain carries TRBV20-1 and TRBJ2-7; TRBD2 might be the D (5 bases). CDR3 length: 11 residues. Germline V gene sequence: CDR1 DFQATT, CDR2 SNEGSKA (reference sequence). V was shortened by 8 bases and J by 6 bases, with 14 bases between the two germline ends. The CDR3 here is CSPARGIEQYF. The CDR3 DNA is TGCAGTCCAGCACGGGGAATCGAGCAGTACTTC.

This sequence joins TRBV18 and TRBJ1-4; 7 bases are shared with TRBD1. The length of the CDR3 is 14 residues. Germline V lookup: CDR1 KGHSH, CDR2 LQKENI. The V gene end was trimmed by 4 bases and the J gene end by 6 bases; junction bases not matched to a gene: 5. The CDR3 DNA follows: TGTGCCAGCTCACTAGACAGGGTGGATGAAAAACTGTTTTTT. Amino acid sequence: CASSLDRVDEKLFF.

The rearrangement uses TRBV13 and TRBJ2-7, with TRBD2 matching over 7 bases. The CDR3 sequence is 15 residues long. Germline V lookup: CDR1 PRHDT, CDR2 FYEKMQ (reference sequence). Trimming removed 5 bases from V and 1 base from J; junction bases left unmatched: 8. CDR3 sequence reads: CASSPGGSLSYEQYF. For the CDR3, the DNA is TGTGCCAGCAGCCCTGGCGGGAGCCTATCCTACGAGCAGTACTTC.

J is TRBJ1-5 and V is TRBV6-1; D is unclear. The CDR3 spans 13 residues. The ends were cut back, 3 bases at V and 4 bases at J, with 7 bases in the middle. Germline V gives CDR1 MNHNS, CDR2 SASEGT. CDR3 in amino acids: CASSDTANQPQHF. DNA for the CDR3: TGTGCCAGCAGTGACACCGCGAATCAGCCCCAGCATTTT.

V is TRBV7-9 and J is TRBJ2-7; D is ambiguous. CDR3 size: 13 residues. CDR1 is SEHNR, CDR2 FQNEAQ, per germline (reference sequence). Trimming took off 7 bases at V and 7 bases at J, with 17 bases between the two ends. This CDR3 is CASTPPSTVEQYF. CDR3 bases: TGTGCCAGCACCCCACCGTCCACGGTAGAGCAGTACTTC.

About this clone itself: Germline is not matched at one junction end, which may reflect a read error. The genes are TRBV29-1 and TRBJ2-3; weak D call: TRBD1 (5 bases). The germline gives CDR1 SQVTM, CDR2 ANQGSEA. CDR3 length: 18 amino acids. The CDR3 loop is CSVEGVKLQELGTDTQYF. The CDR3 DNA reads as TGCAGCGTCGAAGGGGTCAAACTACAGGAATTAGGCACAGATACGCAGTATTTT.

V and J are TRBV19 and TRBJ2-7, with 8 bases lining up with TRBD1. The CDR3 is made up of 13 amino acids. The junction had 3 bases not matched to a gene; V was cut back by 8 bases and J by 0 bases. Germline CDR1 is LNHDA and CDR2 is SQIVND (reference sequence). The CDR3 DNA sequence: TGTGCCAGTGGGGACAGGAGCTCCTACGAGCAGTACTTC. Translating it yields CASGDRSSYEQYF. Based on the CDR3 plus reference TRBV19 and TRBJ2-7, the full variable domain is DGGITQSPKYLFRKEGQNVTLSCEQNLNHDAMYWYRQDPGQGLRLIYYSQIVNDFQKGDIAEGYSVSREKKESFPLTVTSAQKNPTAFYLCASGDRSSYEQYFGPGTRLTVT.

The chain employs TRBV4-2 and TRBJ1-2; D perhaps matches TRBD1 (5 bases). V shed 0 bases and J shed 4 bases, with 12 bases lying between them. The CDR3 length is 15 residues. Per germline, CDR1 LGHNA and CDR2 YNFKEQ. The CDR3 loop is CASSQDLTGGYGYTF. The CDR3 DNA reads TGTGCCAGCAGCCAAGATCTCACAGGCGGCTATGGCTACACCTTC.

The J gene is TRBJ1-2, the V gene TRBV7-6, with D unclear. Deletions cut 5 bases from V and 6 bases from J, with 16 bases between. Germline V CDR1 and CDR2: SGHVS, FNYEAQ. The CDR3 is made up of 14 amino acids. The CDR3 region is CASSPGPTGNGYTF. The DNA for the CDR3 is TGTGCCAGCAGCCCCGGGCCTACGGGAAATGGCTACACCTTC.

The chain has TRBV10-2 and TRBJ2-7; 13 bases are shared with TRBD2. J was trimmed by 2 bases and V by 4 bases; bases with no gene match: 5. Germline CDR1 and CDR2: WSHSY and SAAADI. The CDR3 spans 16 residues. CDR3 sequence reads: CASSGGLAGSPYEQYF. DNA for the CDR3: TGCGCCAGCAGTGGGGGACTAGCGGGATCTCCCTACGAGCAGTACTTC.

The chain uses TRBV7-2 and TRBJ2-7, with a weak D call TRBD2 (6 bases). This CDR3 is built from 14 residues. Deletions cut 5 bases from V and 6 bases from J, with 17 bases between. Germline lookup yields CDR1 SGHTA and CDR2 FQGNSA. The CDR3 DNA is TGTGCCAGCAGCCTCGGGCTAGCGTTTCGCGAGCAGTACTTC. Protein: CASSLGLAFREQYF.

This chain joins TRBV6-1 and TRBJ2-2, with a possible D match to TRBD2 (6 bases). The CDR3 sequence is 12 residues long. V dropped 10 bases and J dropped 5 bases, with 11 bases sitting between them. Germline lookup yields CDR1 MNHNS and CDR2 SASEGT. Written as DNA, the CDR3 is TGTGCCATGGTAGCGGTGACCGGGGAGCTGTTTTTT. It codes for CAMVAVTGELFF.

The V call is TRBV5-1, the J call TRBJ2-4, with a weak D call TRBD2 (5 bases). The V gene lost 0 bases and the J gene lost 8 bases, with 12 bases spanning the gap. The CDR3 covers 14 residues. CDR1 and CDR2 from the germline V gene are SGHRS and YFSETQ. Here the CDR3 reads CASSLELEEDIQYF. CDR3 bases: TGCGCCAGCAGCTTGGAGTTGGAGGAGGACATTCAGTACTTC.

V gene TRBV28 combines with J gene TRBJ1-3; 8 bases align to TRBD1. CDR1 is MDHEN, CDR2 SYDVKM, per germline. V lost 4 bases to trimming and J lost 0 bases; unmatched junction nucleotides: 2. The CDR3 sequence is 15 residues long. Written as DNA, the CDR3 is TGTGCCAGCAGTTCAGGGGGCTTCTCTGGAAACACCATATATTTT. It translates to CASSSGGFSGNTIYF.

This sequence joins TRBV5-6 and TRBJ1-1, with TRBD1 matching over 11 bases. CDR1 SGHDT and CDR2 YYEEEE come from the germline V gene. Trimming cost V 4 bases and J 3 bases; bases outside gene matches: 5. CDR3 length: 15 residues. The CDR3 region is CASSPRTGGYTEAFF. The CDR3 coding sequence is TGTGCCAGCAGCCCTAGGACAGGGGGCTACACTGAAGCTTTCTTT.

CDR3 in amino acids: CASSLAGGAADTQYF. The CDR3 nucleotides are TGCGCCAGCAGCTTAGCGGGGGGAGCAGCAGATACGCAGTATTTT. The chain carries TRBV5-1 and TRBJ2-3; 9 bases map to TRBD2. V gave up 2 bases and J gave up 4 bases; unmatched junction bases: 5. CDR3 length: 15 residues. Germline V gene data show CDR1 as SGHRS and CDR2 as YFSETQ.

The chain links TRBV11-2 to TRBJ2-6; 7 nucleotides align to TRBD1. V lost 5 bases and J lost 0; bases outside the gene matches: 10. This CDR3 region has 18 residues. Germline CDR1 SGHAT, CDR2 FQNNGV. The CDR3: CASSPRPTGSSGANVLTF. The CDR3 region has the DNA TGTGCCAGCAGCCCCCGCCCGACAGGGAGCTCTGGGGCCAACGTCCTGACTTTC.

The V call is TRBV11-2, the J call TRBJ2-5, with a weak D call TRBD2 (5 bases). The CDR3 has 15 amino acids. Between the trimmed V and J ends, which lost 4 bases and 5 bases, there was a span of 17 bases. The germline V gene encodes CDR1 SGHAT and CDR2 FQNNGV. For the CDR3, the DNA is TGTGCCAGCAGCTCCCAGGAGAGGGAGCGGGAGACCCAGTACTTC. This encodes CASSSQERERETQYF. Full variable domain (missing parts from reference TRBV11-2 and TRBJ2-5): EAGVAQSPRYKIIEKRQSVAFWCNPISGHATLYWYQQILGQGPKLLIQFQNNGVVDDSQLPKDRFSAERLKGVDSTLKIQPAKLEDSAVYLCASSSQERERETQYFGPGTRLLVL.

The CDR3 spells CASTRGGSNEKLFF. The CDR3 region has the DNA TGTGCCAGCACCCGCGGGGGTAGTAATGAAAAACTGTTTTTT. The chain carries TRBV7-2 and TRBJ1-4, with TRBD1 as a possible D gene (5 bases). Germline loops: CDR1 SGHTA, CDR2 FQGNSA. Between the trimmed V and J ends, which lost 7 bases and 4 bases, there was a span of 13 bases. The CDR3 consists of 14 residues.

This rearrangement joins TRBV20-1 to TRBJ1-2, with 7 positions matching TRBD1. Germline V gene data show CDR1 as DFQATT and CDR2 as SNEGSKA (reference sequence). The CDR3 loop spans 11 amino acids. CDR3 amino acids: CRDSDRDGYTF. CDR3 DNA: TGCAGGGATTCCGACAGGGATGGCTACACCTTC.

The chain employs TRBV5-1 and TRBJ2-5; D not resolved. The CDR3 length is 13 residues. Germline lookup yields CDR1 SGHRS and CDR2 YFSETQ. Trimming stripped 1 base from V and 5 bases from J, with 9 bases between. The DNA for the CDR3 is TGCGCCAGCAGCTTGTTTACAGTCGAGACCCAGTACTTC. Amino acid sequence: CASSLFTVETQYF.

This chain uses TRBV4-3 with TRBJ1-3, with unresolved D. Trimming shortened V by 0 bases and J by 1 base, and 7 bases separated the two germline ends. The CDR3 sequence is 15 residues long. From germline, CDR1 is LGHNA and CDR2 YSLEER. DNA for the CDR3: TGCGCCAGCAGCCAAGATGGGCAGTCTGGAAACACCATATATTTT. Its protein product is CASSQDGQSGNTIYF.

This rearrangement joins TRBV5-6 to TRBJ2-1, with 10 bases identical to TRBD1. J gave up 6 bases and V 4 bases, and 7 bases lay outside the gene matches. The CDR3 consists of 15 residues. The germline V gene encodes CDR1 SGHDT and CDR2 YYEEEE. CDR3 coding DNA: TGTGCCAGCAGCCCCGGGACAGGGGCTGTCAATGAGCAGTTCTTC. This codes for CASSPGTGAVNEQFF.

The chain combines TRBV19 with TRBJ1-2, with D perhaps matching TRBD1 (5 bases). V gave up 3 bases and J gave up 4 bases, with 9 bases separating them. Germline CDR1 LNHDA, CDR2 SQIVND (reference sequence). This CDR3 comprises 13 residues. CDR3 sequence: CASSIQGGYGYTF. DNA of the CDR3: TGTGCCAGTAGTATCCAGGGAGGCTATGGCTACACCTTC.

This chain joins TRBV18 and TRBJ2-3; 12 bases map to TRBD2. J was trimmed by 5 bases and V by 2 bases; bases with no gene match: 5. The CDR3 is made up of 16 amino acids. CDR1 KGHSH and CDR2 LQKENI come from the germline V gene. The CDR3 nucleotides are TGTGCCAGCTCACCAGCTAGCGGGGGGGCAGGAGATACGCAGTATTTT. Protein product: CASSPASGGAGDTQYF.

The CDR3 nucleotides read TGTGCCAGCGGCTCAGTATCTGGGGCCAACGTCCTGACTTTC. Translating it yields CASGSVSGANVLTF. The rearrangement uses TRBV6-6 and TRBJ2-6; D gene unclear. Looked up from germline, CDR1 is MNHNY and CDR2 is SVGAGI (reference sequence). This CDR3 comprises 14 residues. The V end lost 8 bases, the J end lost 1 base, and 9 bases lay between the germline ends.

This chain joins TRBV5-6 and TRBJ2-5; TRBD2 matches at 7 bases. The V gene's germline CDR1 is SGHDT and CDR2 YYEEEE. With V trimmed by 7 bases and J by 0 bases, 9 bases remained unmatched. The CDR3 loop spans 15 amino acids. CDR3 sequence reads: CASSKAGWYQETQYF. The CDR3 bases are TGTGCCAGCTCAAAAGCGGGATGGTACCAAGAGACCCAGTACTTC.